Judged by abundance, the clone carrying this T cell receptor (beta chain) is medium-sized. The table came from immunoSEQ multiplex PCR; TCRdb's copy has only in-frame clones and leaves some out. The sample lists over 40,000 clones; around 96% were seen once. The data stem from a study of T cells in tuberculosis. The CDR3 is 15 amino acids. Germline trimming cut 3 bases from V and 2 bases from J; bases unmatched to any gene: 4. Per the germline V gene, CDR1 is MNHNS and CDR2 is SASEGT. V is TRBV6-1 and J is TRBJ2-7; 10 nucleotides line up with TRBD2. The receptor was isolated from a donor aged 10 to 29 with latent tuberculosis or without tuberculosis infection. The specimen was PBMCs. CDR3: CASSDPLAGAYEQYF. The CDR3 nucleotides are TGTGCCAGCAGTGACCCCCTAGCGGGGGCCTACGAGCAGTACTTC.